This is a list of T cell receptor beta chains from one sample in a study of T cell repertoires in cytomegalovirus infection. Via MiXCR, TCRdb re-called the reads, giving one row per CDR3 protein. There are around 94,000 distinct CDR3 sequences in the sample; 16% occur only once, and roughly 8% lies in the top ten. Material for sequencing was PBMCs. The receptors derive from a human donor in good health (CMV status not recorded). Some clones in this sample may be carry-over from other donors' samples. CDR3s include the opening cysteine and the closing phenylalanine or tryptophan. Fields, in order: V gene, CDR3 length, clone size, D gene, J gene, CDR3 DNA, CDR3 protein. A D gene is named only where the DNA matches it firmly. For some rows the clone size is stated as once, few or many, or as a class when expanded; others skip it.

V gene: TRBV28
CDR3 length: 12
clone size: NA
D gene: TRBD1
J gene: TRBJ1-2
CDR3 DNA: TGTGCCAGTTCGGGACAGTGGGTTGGCTACACCTTC
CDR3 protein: CASSGQWVGYTF

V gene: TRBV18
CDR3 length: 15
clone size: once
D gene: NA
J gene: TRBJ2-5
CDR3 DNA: TGTGCCAGCTCACCACCTGGGGCAGAACAAGAGACCCAGTACTTC
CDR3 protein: CASSPPGAEQETQYF

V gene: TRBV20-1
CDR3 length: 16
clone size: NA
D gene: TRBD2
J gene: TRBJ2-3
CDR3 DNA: TGCAGTGCTATGTACACCGGGACTAGTCTAAGGGATACGCAGTATTTT
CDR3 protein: CSAMYTGTSLRDTQYF

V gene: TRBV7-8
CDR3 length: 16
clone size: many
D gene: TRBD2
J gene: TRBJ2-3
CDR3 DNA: TGTGCCAGCAGCTTAGCAACACTAGCGGGGACAGATACGCAGTATTTT
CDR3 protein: CASSLATLAGTDTQYF

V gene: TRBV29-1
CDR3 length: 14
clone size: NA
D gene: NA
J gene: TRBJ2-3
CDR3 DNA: TGCAGCGTTGAGCAGGAGCCCCGCACAGATACGCAGTATTTT
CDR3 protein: CSVEQEPRTDTQYF

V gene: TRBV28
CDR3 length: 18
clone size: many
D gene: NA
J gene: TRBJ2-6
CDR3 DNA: TGTGCCAGCAGTTTATTTAGACAGGGAGGATCTGGGGCCAACGTCCTGACTTTC
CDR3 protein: CASSLFRQGGSGANVLTF

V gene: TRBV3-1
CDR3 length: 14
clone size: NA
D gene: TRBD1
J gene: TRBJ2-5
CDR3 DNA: TGTGCCAGCAGGAGACAGGGGGCATTGAAGACCCAGTACTTC
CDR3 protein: CASRRQGALKTQYF

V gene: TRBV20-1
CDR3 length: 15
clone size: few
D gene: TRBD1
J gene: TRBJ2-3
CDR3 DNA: TGCAGTGCGGGACTGGACAGGGGAAAGTCGGATACGCAGTATTTT
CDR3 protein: CSAGLDRGKSDTQYF

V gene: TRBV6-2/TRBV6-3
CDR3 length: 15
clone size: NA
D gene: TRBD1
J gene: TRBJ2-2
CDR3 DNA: TGTGCCAGCAGCCCGGACAGGGTGAACACCGGGGAGCTGTTTTTT
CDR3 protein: CASSPDRVNTGELFF

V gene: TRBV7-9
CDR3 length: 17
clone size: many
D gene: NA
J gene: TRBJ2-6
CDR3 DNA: TGTGCCAGCAGCTTCCCCCGTAGGACAGCTGGGGCCAACGTCCTGACTTTC
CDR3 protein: CASSFPRRTAGANVLTF

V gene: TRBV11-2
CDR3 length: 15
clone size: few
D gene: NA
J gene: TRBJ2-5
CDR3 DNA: TGTGCCAGCAGCTTAACTCCTCGCTCAGAGGAGACCCAGTACTTC
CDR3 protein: CASSLTPRSEETQYF

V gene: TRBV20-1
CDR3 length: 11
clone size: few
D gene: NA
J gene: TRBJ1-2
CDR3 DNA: TGCAGTGCTAGTCGCAACTATGGCTACACCTTC
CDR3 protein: CSASRNYGYTF

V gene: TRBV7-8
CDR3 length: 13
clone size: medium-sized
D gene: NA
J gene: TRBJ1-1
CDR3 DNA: TGTGCCAGCAGCAAACGGGACACCCTTGAAGCTTTCTTT
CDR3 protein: CASSKRDTLEAFF

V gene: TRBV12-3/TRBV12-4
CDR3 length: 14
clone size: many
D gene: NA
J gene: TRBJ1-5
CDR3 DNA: TGTGCCAGCACCGGAATGGGGGGCTGGCAGCCCCAGCATTTT
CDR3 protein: CASTGMGGWQPQHF

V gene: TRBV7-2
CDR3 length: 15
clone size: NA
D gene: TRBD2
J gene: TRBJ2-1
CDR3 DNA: TGTGCCAGCAGCTGGACTAGCGGGGTCTACAATGAGCAGTTCTTC
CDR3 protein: CASSWTSGVYNEQFF

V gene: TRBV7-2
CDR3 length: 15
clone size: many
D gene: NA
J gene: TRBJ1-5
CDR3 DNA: TGTGCCAGCAGCACAGGACAGTCGGGCAATCAGCCCCAGCATTTT
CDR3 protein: CASSTGQSGNQPQHF

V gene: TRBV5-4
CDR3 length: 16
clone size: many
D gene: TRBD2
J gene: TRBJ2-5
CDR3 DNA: TGTGCCAGCAGGCCCTACGCCGGGGGGACCAAAGAGACCCAGTACTTC
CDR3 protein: CASRPYAGGTKETQYF

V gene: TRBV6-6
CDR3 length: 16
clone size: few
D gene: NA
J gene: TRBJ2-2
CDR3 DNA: TGTGCCAGCAGCGGCCCCTTACAGGCCAACACCGGGGAGCTGTTTTTT
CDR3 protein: CASSGPLQANTGELFF

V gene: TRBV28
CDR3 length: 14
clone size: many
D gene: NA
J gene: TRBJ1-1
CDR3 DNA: TGTGCCAGCAGTTTAACCCCCCGACAGGTCGAAGCTTTCTTT
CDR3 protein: CASSLTPRQVEAFF

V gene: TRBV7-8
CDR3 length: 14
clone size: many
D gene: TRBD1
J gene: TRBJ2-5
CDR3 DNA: TGTGCCAGCAGCTTAGGTACAGGGGACGAGACCCAGTACTTC
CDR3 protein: CASSLGTGDETQYF

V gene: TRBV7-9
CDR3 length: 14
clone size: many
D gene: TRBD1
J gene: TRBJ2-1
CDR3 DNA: TGTGCCAGCAGCACTGGGACAGCGGTCCATGAGCAGTTCTTC
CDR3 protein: CASSTGTAVHEQFF

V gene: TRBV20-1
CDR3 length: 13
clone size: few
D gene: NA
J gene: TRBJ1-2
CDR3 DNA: TGCAGTGCTCAATCGGGGGTGAACTATGGCTACACCTTC
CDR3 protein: CSAQSGVNYGYTF

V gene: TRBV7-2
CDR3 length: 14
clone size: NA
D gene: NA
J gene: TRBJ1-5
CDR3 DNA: TGTGCCAGCAGCGGGCAGGCTAGCAATCAGCCCCAGCATTTT
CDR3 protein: CASSGQASNQPQHF

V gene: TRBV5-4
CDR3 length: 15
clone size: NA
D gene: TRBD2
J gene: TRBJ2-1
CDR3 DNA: TGTGCCAGCAGCCCCGGGACTAGGGGGGCGGGTGAGCAGTTCTTC
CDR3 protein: CASSPGTRGAGEQFF

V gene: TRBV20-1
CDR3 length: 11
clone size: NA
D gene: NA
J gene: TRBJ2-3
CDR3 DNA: TGCAGTGCTAGAACTATGGATACGCAGTATTTT
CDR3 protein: CSARTMDTQYF

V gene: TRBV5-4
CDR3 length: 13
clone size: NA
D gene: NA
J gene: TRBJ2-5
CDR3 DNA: TGTGCCAGCAGCTTGGTTGACTGGGAGACCCAGTACTTC
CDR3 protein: CASSLVDWETQYF